The T cell receptor beta chain under discussion was sequenced for a study of identical twins. From the 5' RACE reads, TCRdb called clonotypes with MiXCR, one entry per CDR3 protein. This table holds 500,000 to 550,000 distinct CDR3 sequences, about 20% found once. This CDR3 contains 14 residues. The ends were cut back, 10 bases at V and 2 bases at J, with 18 bases in the middle. These data were also reused for a study on T cells expressing NK-cell markers. This second study says: The TCR beta repertoires were obtained from sorted CD3+CD56+NKG2C+, CD3+CD56+NKG2C- and CD3+CD56-NKG2C+ T cells.

Material for sequencing was CD4+ T cells sorted from blood. The chain couples TRBV12-3 or TRBV12-4 to TRBJ2-7, with a possible D match to TRBD2 (6 bases). This TCR was sampled from a woman aged 18-29 years in good health. The CDR3, as DNA: TGTGCCATCCGTAGCCAGGAGGGGCCCTACGAGCAGTACTTC. This codes for CAIRSQEGPYEQYF.